This TCR beta chain appears in the sequencing data of a study of molecular identifiers for immune sequencing clone quantification. Study conclusions and caveats: Jurkat TCR RNA spiked in from one cell reportedly remained identifiable amid roughly 940,000 naive cells. Clonotypes surpassing 20 RNA copies contained over 99% of effector molecules, versus under 1% in naive cells.

TCRdb analysed the PCR reads with MiXCR anew, one entry per CDR3 protein. Counted here are some 10,000 distinct CDR3 sequences, less than 20% occurring once; the ten biggest clones make up 1.4%. Naive CD8 T cells were picked out by sorting for CD8+CD4-CCR7+CD45RA+. Trimming stripped 1 base from V and 1 base from J, with 7 bases between. Germline CDR1 reads MGHRA; CDR2 reads YSYEKL. The CDR3 has 14 amino acids. Judged by abundance, this clonotype is medium-sized. Its antigen is undetermined. The chain is built from TRBV4-1 and TRBJ1-1, with D unclear. The receptor was derived from a human donor in good health. Some libraries in this study had Jurkat cell RNA spiked in. What was sequenced was naive CD8+ T cells from blood, with Jurkat cell RNA spiked in. Regarding subset: FACS-sorted CD8+CD4-CCR7+CD45RA+ naive T cells. CDR3 loop: CASSQGAANTEAFF. CDR3 DNA sequence: TGCGCCAGCAGCCAAGGGGCCGCGAACACTGAAGCTTTCTTT.